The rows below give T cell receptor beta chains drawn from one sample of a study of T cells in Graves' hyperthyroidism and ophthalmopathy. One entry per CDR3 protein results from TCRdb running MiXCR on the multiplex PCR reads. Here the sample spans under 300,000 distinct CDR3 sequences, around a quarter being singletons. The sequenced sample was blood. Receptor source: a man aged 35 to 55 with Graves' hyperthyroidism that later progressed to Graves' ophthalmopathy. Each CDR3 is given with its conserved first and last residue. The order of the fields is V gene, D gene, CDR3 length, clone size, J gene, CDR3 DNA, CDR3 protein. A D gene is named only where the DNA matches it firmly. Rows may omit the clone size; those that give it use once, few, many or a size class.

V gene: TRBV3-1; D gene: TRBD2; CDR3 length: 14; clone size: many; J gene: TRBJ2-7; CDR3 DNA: TGTGCCAGCAGCGGAGGCGCGGGAGCATACGAGCAGTACTTC; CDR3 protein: CASSGGAGAYEQYF
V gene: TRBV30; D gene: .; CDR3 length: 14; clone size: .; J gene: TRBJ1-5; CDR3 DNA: TGTGCCTGGAGTGGGGGAACAGGGACCCAGCCCCAGCATTTT; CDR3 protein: CAWSGGTGTQPQHF
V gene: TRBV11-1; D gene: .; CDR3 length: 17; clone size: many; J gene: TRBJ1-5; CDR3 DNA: TGTGCCAGCAGCTTAGCGGGCGGGGGAAAGAGCAATCAGCCCCAGCATTTT; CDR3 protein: CASSLAGGGKSNQPQHF
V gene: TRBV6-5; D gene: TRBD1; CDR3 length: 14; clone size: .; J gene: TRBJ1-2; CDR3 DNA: TGTGCCAGCAGTTACCTGGACAGGTTCTATGGCTACACCTTC; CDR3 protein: CASSYLDRFYGYTF
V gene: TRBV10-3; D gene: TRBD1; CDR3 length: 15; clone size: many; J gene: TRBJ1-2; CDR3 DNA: TGTGCCATCAGTGAGGGGGACAGGGTCAGCTATGGCTACACCTTC; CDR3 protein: CAISEGDRVSYGYTF
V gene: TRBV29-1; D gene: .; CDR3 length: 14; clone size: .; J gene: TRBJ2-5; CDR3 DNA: TGCAGCGAACCCAACTACAGGGTTCAAGAGACCCAGTACTTC; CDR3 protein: CSEPNYRVQETQYF
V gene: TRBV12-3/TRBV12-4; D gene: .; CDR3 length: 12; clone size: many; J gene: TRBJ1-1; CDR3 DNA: TGTGCCAGCAGTTTCTCGGGTGGTCAAGCTTTCTTT; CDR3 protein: CASSFSGGQAFF
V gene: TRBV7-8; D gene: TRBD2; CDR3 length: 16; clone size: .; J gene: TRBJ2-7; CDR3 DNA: TGTGCCAGCAGCCAGGGGGGGGCTAGCGGGACCTACGAGCAGTACTTC; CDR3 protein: CASSQGGASGTYEQYF
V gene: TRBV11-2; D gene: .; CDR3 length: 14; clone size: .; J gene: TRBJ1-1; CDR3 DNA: TGTGCCAGCAGCTTAGTAGGGGAGAACACTGAAGCTTTCTTT; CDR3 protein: CASSLVGENTEAFF
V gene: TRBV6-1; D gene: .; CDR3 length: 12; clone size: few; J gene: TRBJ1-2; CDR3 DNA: TGTGCCAGCAGTCCAGGGGTCTACAGCTACACCTTC; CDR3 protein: CASSPGVYSYTF
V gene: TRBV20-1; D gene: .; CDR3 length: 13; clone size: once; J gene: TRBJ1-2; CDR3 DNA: TGCAGTGCTAGAGGCACGCCTAACTATGGCTACACCTTC; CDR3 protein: CSARGTPNYGYTF
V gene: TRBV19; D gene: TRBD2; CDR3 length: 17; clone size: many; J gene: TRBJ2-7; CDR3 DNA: TGTGCCAGTAGTATAGATGGCAGGAGTAGCGGGACTCAGGAGCAGTACTTC; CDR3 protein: CASSIDGRSSGTQEQYF
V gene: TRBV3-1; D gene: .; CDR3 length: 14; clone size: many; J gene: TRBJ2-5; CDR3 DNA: TGTGCCAGCAGCCGCCAGGGTCCGGAAGGGACCCAGTACTTC; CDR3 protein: CASSRQGPEGTQYF
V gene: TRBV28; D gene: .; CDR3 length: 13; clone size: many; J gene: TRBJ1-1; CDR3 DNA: TGTGCCAGCAGAAGGACAAGGAACACTGAAGCTTTCTTT; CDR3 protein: CASRRTRNTEAFF
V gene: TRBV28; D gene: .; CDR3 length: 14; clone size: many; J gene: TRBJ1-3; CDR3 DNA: TGTGCCAGCAGTTCACGTAACTCTGGAAACACCATATATTTT; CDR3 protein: CASSSRNSGNTIYF
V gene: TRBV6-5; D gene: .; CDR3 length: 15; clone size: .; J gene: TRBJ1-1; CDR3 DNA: TGTGCCAGCAGTTACTCGCCCAGGGGTGGAACTGAAGCTTTCTTT; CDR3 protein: CASSYSPRGGTEAFF
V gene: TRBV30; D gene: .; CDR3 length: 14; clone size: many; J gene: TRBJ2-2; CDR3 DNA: TGTGCCTGGAGTGTGGGACAGAACACCGGGGAGCTGTTTTTT; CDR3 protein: CAWSVGQNTGELFF
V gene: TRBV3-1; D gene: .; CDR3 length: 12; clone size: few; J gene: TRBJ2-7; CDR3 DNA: TGTGCCAGCGTAAGTCCATCGTACGAGCAGTACTTC; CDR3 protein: CASVSPSYEQYF
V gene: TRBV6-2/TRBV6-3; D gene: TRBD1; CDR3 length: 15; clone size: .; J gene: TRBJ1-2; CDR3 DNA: TGTGCCAGCAGTTACTCGTGGGACAGGGTCTATGGCTACACCTTC; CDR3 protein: CASSYSWDRVYGYTF
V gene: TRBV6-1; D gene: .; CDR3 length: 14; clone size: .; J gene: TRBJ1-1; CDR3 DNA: TGTGCCAGCAGTGAAGAACAGGGTAGCACTGAAGCTTTCTTT; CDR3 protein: CASSEEQGSTEAFF
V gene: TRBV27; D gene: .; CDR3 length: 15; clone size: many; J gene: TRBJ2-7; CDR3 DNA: TGTGCCAGCAGTTTATACGGGACACGATTTTACGAGCAGTACTTC; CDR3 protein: CASSLYGTRFYEQYF
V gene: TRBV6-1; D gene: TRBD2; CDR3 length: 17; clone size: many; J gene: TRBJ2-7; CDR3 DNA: TGTGCCAGCAGTGGGACTAGCGGGAGGGATAGCTCCTACGAGCAGTACTTC; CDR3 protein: CASSGTSGRDSSYEQYF
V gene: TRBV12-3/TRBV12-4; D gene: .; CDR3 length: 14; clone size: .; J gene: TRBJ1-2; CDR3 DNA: TGTGCCAGCAGTTTATTACAGGGAGCCTATGGCTACACCTTC; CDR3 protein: CASSLLQGAYGYTF
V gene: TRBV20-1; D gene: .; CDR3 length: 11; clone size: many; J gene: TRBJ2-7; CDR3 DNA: TGCAGTGCCACGGTGGGGATCGAGCAGTACTTC; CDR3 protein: CSATVGIEQYF
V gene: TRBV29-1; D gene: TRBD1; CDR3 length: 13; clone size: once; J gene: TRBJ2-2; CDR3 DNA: TGCAGCGCCGGGACAGTCAACACCGGGGAGCTGTTTTTT; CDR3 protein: CSAGTVNTGELFF
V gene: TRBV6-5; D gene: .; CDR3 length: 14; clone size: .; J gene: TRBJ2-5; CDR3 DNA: TGTGCCAGCAGACTCGGGGATTTCCAAGAGACCCAGTACTTC; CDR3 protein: CASRLGDFQETQYF
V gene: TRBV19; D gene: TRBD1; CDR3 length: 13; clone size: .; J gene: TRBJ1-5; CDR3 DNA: TGTGCCACGGCTCGGGACAGGGAGTGGCCCCAGCATTTT; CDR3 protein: CATARDREWPQHF
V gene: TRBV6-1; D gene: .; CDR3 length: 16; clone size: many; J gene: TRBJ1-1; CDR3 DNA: TGTGCCAGCAGTGTAGGAAGGGGGACGGGGAACACTGAAGCTTTCTTT; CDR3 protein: CASSVGRGTGNTEAFF
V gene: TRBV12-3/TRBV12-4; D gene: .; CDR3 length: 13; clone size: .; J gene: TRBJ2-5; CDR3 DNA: TGTGCCAGCAGTTTATTAGGGTTGGAGACCCAGTACTTC; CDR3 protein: CASSLLGLETQYF
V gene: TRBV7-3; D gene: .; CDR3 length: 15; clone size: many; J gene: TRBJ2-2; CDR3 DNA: TGTGCCAGCAGCCCCAGACACGTCGGGTCCGGGGAGCTGTTTTTT; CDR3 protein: CASSPRHVGSGELFF
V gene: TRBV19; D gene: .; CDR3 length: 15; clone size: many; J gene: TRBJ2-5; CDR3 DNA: TGTGCCAGTAGCCCCTACACAAGGGCCCAAGAGACCCAGTACTTC; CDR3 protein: CASSPYTRAQETQYF
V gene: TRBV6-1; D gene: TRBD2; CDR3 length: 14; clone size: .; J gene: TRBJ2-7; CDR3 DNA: TGTGCCAGCAGCGATAGCGGGGTATACTACGAGCAGTACTTC; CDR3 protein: CASSDSGVYYEQYF
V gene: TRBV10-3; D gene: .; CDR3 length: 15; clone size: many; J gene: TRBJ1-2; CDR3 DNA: TGTGCCATCAGTGGATCCCTCCAGGGTAACTATGGCTACACCTTC; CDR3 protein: CAISGSLQGNYGYTF
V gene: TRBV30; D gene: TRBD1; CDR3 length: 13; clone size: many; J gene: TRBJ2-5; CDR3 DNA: TGTGCCTGGAGTGTAGGACAGGGGGGGACCCAGTACTTC; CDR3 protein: CAWSVGQGGTQYF
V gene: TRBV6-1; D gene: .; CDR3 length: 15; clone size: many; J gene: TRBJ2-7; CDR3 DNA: TGTGCCAGCAGTGTATTGACGGGGCCGACCTACGAGCAGTACTTC; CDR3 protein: CASSVLTGPTYEQYF
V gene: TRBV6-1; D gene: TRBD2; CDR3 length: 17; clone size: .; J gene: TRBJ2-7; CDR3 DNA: TGTGCCAGCAGTCCCGTCAGGGGGACTAGCGCAACCTACGAGCAGTACTTC; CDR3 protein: CASSPVRGTSATYEQYF
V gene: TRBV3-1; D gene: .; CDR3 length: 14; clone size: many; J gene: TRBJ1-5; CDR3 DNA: TGTGCCAGCAGCCAAGCCGGACGCAATCAGCCCCAGCATTTT; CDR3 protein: CASSQAGRNQPQHF
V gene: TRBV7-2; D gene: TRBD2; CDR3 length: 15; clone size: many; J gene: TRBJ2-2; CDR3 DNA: TGTGCCAGCACGACCGGGACTAGTTTCCTGGGGGAGCTGTTTTTT; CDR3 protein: CASTTGTSFLGELFF
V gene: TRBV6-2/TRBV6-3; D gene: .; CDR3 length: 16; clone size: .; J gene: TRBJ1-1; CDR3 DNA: TGTGCCAGCAGTTACACGGCAGGGGAAACCCAGTATGAAGCTTTCTTT; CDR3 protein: CASSYTAGETQYEAFF
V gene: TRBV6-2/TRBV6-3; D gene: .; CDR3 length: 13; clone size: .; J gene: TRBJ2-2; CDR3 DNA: TGTGCCAGCAGTGCGCAAGACACCGGGGAGCTGTTTTTT; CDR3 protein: CASSAQDTGELFF
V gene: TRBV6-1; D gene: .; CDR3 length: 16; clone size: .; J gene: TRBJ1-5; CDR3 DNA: TGTGCCAGCAACGAACAGGGTCCCAGTGGCAATCAGCCCCAGCATTTT; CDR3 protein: CASNEQGPSGNQPQHF
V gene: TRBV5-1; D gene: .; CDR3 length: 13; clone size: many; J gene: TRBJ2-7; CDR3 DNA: TGCGCCAGCAGCCGTAACGCCGAATACGAGCAGTACTTC; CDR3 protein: CASSRNAEYEQYF
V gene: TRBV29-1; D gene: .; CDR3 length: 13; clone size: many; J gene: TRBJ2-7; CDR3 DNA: TGCAGCGTTGAAACGGGATCGCTGGGGGAGCAGTACTTC; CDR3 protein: CSVETGSLGEQYF